The 13 T cell receptor beta chains given below trace back to one sample, sequenced in a study of T-cell memory formation after mild COVID-19 (dated by TCRdb to the early 2020s). The library was built by means of 5' RACE. Data came from an Illumina NovaSeq 6000. The public reads were quality trimmed at Q25 with fastp and then assembled into clones with MiXCR by TCRdb, keeping productive beta chains. Rows with a matching CDR3 protein are joined into one entry that keeps the most common DNA and genes. A total of under 450,000 distinct CDR3 sequences appear in this sample, 23% of them only once. 10% to 15% of the sample is held by the ten biggest clonotypes. Sequences were obtained from PBMCs or a T cell subset sorted from them (not recorded which). These receptor sequences come from an adult woman who had mild COVID-19 (a few samples of this study predate the infection). The sample titles of this study are shuffled in the database, so cell type and time point are left out; the donor was told from shared clones.

This clonotype was seen a handful of times. V is TRBV7-2 and J is TRBJ1-3, with D uncertain. The CDR3 loop spans 15 amino acids. V lost 4 bases to trimming and J lost 0 bases, with 10 bases between them. Germline CDR1 is SGHTA and CDR2 is FQGNSA. This chain's CDR3 is CASSSMGSSGNTIYF. In nucleotides, the CDR3 is TGTGCCAGCAGCTCAATGGGGTCCTCTGGAAACACCATATATTTT.

V and J are TRBV14 and TRBJ2-2; maybe TRBD1 (5 bases). Germline V lookup: CDR1 SGHDN, CDR2 FVKESK. V lost 4 bases, J lost 3 bases, and 9 bases lay in between. This CDR3 has 14 amino acids. The CDR3 DNA reads TGTGCCAGCAGCCGACGACAGTACACCGGGGAGCTGTTTTTT. Encoded protein: CASSRRQYTGELFF.

The V gene is TRBV6-5, the J gene TRBJ1-1; D remains unclear. The CDR3 spans 17 residues. The V end was cut by 0 bases, the J end by 4 bases, with 18 bases between. The germline CDR1 and CDR2 sequences are MNHEY and SVGAGI. The CDR3 is CASSYSYSGIGGTEAFF. The CDR3 bases are TGTGCCAGCAGTTACTCGTATTCGGGGATCGGTGGCACTGAAGCTTTCTTT.

This sequence joins TRBV19 and TRBJ1-2; 7 nucleotides match TRBD1. The germline CDR1 and CDR2 sequences are LNHDA and SQIVND (reference sequence). The ends lost 7 bases at V and 4 bases at J; junction bases unmatched: 6. This CDR3 is built from 13 residues. The CDR3 reads CASIPSGGYGYTF. Here the CDR3 DNA reads TGTGCCAGTATCCCCTCAGGGGGCTATGGCTACACCTTC.

The gene calls are TRBV2 and TRBJ2-1; tentatively, D is TRBD2 (5 bases). V shed 8 bases and J shed 10 bases, with 9 bases lying between them. Germline CDR1 SNHLY, CDR2 FYNNEI. The CDR3 has 10 residues. The CDR3 DNA reads TGTGCCAGCTTAGCGTACGAGCAGTTCTTC. Amino acids: CASLAYEQFF.

In DNA form, the CDR3 reads TGTGCCAGCAGCCAGATCGCTGGTCCAGAGACCCAGTACTTC. Its protein product is CASSQIAGPETQYF. The rearrangement joins TRBV14 to TRBJ2-5, with no clear D. The germline V gene has CDR1 SGHDN and CDR2 FVKESK. There are 14 residues in the CDR3. V lost 3 bases to trimming and J lost 4 bases, with 12 bases between them.

The chain recombines TRBV7-2 with TRBJ1-2; no definite D call. Per germline, CDR1 SGHTA and CDR2 FQGNSA. V lost 1 base, J lost 5 bases, and 20 bases lay in between. This CDR3 has 17 amino acids. The CDR3 DNA reads TGTGCCAGCAGCTTAGGCGCTCTTTCCGGGTCTGGGTATGGCTACACCTTC. Translation: CASSLGALSGSGYGYTF.

The chain recombines TRBV20-1 with TRBJ2-7; 10 bases map to TRBD2. Germline CDR1 reads DFQATT; CDR2 reads SNEGSKA (reference sequence). The CDR3 loop spans 16 amino acids. Unmatched junction bases numbered 8, after V lost 0 bases and J lost 3 bases. Here the CDR3 DNA reads TGCAGTGCTAGAGATAAACTAGCGGGGTTCCTCTACGAGCAGTACTTC. It is translated as CSARDKLAGFLYEQYF.

J is TRBJ1-2 and V is TRBV6-5; 8 bases are shared with TRBD1. V shed 2 bases and J 6 bases; nucleotides not matched to a gene: 8. Germline V gene data show CDR1 as MNHEY and CDR2 as SVGAGI. CDR3 length: 15 residues. In DNA form, the CDR3 reads TGTGCCAGCAGTTACCGACAGGGGAGGTTGAATGGCTACACCTTC. This gives the protein CASSYRQGRLNGYTF.

The CDR3 DNA sequence: TGTGCCAGCAGTACCGGGACAGGGGGTCCTGGGGCCAACGTCCTGACTTTC. Its protein is CASSTGTGGPGANVLTF. The V call is TRBV6-5, the J call TRBJ2-6, with TRBD1 matching 11 bases. Germline CDR1 and CDR2: MNHEY and SVGAGI. The J segment lost 2 bases and the V segment lost 5 bases, leaving 5 bases of the junction unmatched. This CDR3 is built from 17 residues.

In its sample, this clonotype was seen a few times. The chain links TRBV20-1 to TRBJ2-7; D not certain. Germline CDR1 reads DFQATT; CDR2 reads SNEGSKA (reference sequence). Trimming took off 8 bases at V and 2 bases at J, with 19 bases between the two ends. The CDR3 is 14 amino acids. The CDR3 loop is CSPANMGTTYEQYF. DNA for the CDR3: TGCAGTCCGGCCAATATGGGCACAACCTACGAGCAGTACTTC.

This clonotype occurred a few times. The chain combines TRBV4-2 with TRBJ1-2; 7 nucleotides match TRBD1. CDR1 and CDR2 from the germline V gene are LGHNA and YNFKEQ. After removal of 1 base from V and 2 bases from J, the junction contained 7 bases not matched to a gene. This CDR3 spans 16 amino acids. CDR3 loop: CASSQGSTGANYGYTF. The CDR3 nucleotides are TGTGCCAGCAGCCAAGGCTCCACAGGGGCGAACTATGGCTACACCTTC.

This rearrangement joins TRBV7-3 to TRBJ2-3, with D hard to call. V lost 8 bases, J lost 0 bases, and 6 bases lay in between. The CDR3 contains 12 residues. Germline V gene data show CDR1 as SGHTA and CDR2 as FQGTGA. Here the CDR3 reads CASAGSTDTQYF. The CDR3 DNA follows: TGTGCCAGCGCAGGTAGCACAGATACGCAGTATTTT.